What follows is one T cell receptor beta chain and its context. CDR3 length equals 15 residues. Trimming removed 4 bases from V and 7 bases from J, with 20 bases in between. Germline-derived CDR1 and CDR2 are MNHNY and SVGAGI (reference sequence). The sample is drawn from a study of blood T cell repertoires in COVID-19. The overall study: Italy, Spain and the United States were the sources of the convalescent and acute COVID-19 samples. T cells, B-cell-depleted T cells, or PBMCs provided the cDNA or gDNA that served as material.

In the original workflow: The authors estimated nucleated cell counts from reference gene primer amplification. Assay: immunoSEQ multiplex PCR; the TCRdb copy retains only in-frame clones and omits some. V, J and clone size are taken as reported in that table, and D and trimming were inferred from the DNA itself. This table holds under 200,000 clones, about 83% found once. The chain combines TRBV6-6 with TRBJ2-7, with a tentative D call TRBD1 (7 bases). Source material: peripheral blood. The receptor's source is an elderly woman with COVID-19, enrolled during active disease. CDR3 loop: CASSSNRGGPSEQYF. CDR3 nucleotide sequence: TGTGCCAGCAGTTCTAACAGGGGAGGACCGTCGGAGCAGTACTTC.